Listed here is a single T cell receptor beta chain. The antigen remains undetermined. This sample was taken from a study of blood T cells in healthy people across ages. Study-level findings and limits: The fall in TCR beta diversity per million T cells was roughly linear with age. It was not possible, with unsorted PBMCs, to conclusively compare naive and antigen-experienced cells.

The CDR3 loop spans 15 amino acids. Germline V gene lookup returns CDR1 ENHRY and CDR2 SYGVKD. The ends were cut back, 4 bases at V and 0 bases at J, with 11 bases in the middle. PCR was performed a second time for about 7 to 11 cycles using a sample-barcoded 5' primer and a J-beta primer mix. A single record per CDR3 protein comes from TCRdb applying MiXCR to the 5' RACE reads. The top ten clones hold roughly 25% of a sample with about 760,000 distinct CDR3 sequences, around three fifths of them seen once. The V call is TRBV10-3, the J call TRBJ2-3; D gene unclear. Sequencing was performed on blood. The sequence was collected from a man aged 40-49 years in good health. CDR3 sequence reads: CAISASDTSTDTQYF. The CDR3 nucleotides are TGTGCCATCAGTGCATCAGACACCAGCACAGATACGCAGTATTTT.